Given below is one T cell receptor (beta chain) in context. This clonotype was seen a few times. Its target antigen remains unknown. Per-base qualities were not stored, and no clone one base away is much larger. The sample's treatment or condition label, in plain terms: allogeneic hematopoietic cell transplantation with graft depleted of TCRalphabeta T cells and CD19 B cells. TCRalphabeta/CD19-depleted allogeneic hematopoietic cell grafts were given to the transplant recipients, all of whom were children. The entry originates in a study of T-cell reconstitution after alpha-beta-depleted transplantation in children (dated by TCRdb to the mid-2010s). For context, the study as a whole: T-cell immune reconstitution after TCRalphabeta/CD19-depleted allogeneic hematopoietic cell transplantation in children was quantitatively tracked in the study by means of TCR repertoire profiling.

The library was built by means of PCR. Data came from an Illumina HiSeq 2500. Molecular barcoding was employed in the preparation of TCR libraries, with unique molecular identifiers being used to normalize TCRbeta repertoire quantification. The public sequencing data were trimmed at Q25 with fastp and processed into clonotypes with MiXCR by TCRdb, which kept only in-frame beta chains. Each record represents a unique CDR3 protein, reported with the most common genes and DNA among its rows. Present in this sample are hundreds of thousands of distinct CDR3 sequences, around 13% of which were seen just once. The ten largest account for 0.79% of the sample. What the authors observed across the whole study: Over the following months the frequencies of hyperexpanded clones went down, and after one year T-cell counts and TCRbeta diversity were mostly credited to newly produced T cells. In some patients, high TCRbeta diversity at day 60 was attributed to recipient T cells and intrathymic progenitors that had survived conditioning. The apparently early recovery of alphabetaT-cell counts about two months after transplant reportedly depended on only several hundred rapidly expanded clones that came from non-depleted graft cells.

The clonotype was recovered from a girl aged 2 to 10 with congenital amegakaryocytic thrombocytopenia, due to receive a stem cell transplant. The specimen was PBMCs, collected before TCRalphabeta/CD19-depleted stem cell transplant.

The base sequence is TGTGCCAGCAGCCTGGGACTAGCGGGAGGATCTCTCGATACGCAGTATTTT. This is translated as CASSLGLAGGSLDTQYF. The chain joins TRBV7-9 to TRBJ2-3, and 15 junctional nucleotides match TRBD2. Here V drops 5 bases and J drops 6 bases, and the junction holds 9 bases not matched to any gene. From the germline V gene (reference sequence), CDR1 is SEHNR and CDR2 is FQNEAQ. Including the terminal cysteine and phenylalanine, the CDR3 comprises 17 residues. Of the read, only the CDR3 DNA is kept; its 51 bases are in frame from base 1.